This TCR beta chain is drawn from a study of cytomegalovirus exposure and HLA in healthy donors. Primers included in the PCR were 60 Vbeta and 13 Jbeta primers. The assay was immunoSEQ multiplex PCR, and TCRdb's table has in-frame clones only and misses some. Of about 160,000 clones listed, roughly 70% are singletons. The donors (healthy individuals) were bone marrow donors. Germline values: CDR1 MNHNS, CDR2 SASEGT. The CDR3 totals 15 residues. V lost 1 base, J lost 0 bases, and 7 bases lay in between. The chain links TRBV6-1 to TRBJ2-1; D gene unclear. Sequences were obtained from PBMCs. The TCR sequence derives from a middle-aged man in good health and CMV-seropositive. The CDR3: CASSEELSSYNEQFF. The CDR3 DNA reads as TGTGCCAGCAGTGAAGAACTAAGCTCCTACAATGAGCAGTTCTTC.